These 20 T cell receptor beta chains originate from one sample sequenced in a study of shared clonotypes between healthy human individuals. Using immunoSEQ multiplex PCR, the repertoire was profiled, and TCRdb retains in-frame clones only, with some absent. The table records 2.3 million or so clones, approximately 93% of them present only once. Specimen: naive CD4+ T cells from PBMCs. Subset: CD45RA+ positively selected. The receptor set was obtained from a young man in good health. Some clones in this sample may be carry-over from other donors' samples.

CDR3 nucleotides: TGTGCCAGCACCAGCAATAGCAATCAGCCCCAGCATTTT. The encoded protein is CASTSNSNQPQHF. The rearrangement joins TRBV2 to TRBJ1-5; D is ambiguous. V lost 7 bases and J lost 0, with 7 bases in between. This CDR3 contains 13 residues. Germline CDR1 SNHLY, CDR2 FYNNEI.

With regard to this clone: Other DNA sequences in the sample encode the same CDR3. J is TRBJ1-5 and V is TRBV28; D is perhaps TRBD1 (5 bases). This CDR3 contains 12 residues. CDR1 and CDR2 from the germline V gene are MDHEN and SYDVKM. Trimming removed 3 bases at V and 7 bases at J, with 7 bases between. CDR3 in DNA: TGTGCCAGCAGTTTGGGGCGGCAGCCCCAGCATTTT. It specifies CASSLGRQPQHF.

This clone has more than one count but fewer than ten. V usage is TRBV2 and J usage is TRBJ1-2; maybe TRBD1 (5 bases). CDR3 length: 14 residues. Trimming took 4 bases from V and 6 from J, leaving 15 bases between them. The germline CDR1 and CDR2 sequences are SNHLY and FYNNEI. The CDR3: CASSVSAGRDGYTF. CDR3 in DNA: TGTGCCAGCAGTGTAAGCGCAGGGAGGGATGGCTACACCTTC. Looking up the rest from reference TRBV2 and TRBJ1-2 gives the full variable domain: EPEVTQTPSHQVTQMGQEVILRCVPISNHLYFYWYRQILGQKVEFLVSFYNNEISEKSEIFDDQFSVERPDGSNFTLKIRSTKLEDSAMYFCASSVSAGRDGYTFGSGTRLTVV.

This chain uses TRBV10-3 with TRBJ2-7; 12 bases line up with TRBD2. Germline assignment: CDR1 ENHRY and CDR2 SYGVKD. The V gene end was trimmed by 4 bases and the J gene end by 0 bases; junction bases not matched to a gene: 4. The CDR3 spans 16 residues. The DNA of the CDR3 is TGTGCCATCAGTGGACTAGCGGGAGAGAGCTCCTACGAGCAGTACTTC. Translated: CAISGLAGESSYEQYF.

The rearrangement joins TRBV10-3 to TRBJ2-7, with 12 bases identical to TRBD1. Trimming cost V 6 bases and J 5 bases; bases outside gene matches: 5. Germline assignment: CDR1 ENHRY and CDR2 SYGVKD. CDR3 length: 14 residues. CDR3 sequence: CAIRGDRGQDEQYF. The CDR3 DNA sequence: TGTGCCATCAGGGGGGACAGGGGGCAAGACGAGCAGTACTTC.

The chain employs TRBV5-1 and TRBJ2-5; D is possibly TRBD2 (7 bases). Between the trimmed V and J ends, which lost 0 bases and 5 bases, there was a span of 20 bases. Germline V CDR1 and CDR2: SGHRS, YFSETQ. The CDR3 contains 17 residues. CDR3 amino acids: CASSLVLGGQARETQYF. DNA of the CDR3: TGCGCCAGCAGCTTGGTTCTGGGGGGGCAGGCTCGGGAGACCCAGTACTTC.

The rearrangement links TRBV6-5 to TRBJ1-4; 7 nucleotides align to TRBD1. Looked up from germline, CDR1 is MNHEY and CDR2 is SVGAGI. V trimming: 5 bases; J trimming: 2 bases; junction bases outside the gene matches: 5. CDR3 length equals 15 residues. DNA of the CDR3: TGTGCCAGCAGTAGATCACAGGGGACTAATGAAAAACTGTTTTTT. This codes for CASSRSQGTNEKLFF.

The chain uses TRBV27 and TRBJ1-2, with D hard to call. The V gene lost 4 bases and the J gene lost 14 bases, with 17 bases spanning the gap. The CDR3 consists of 12 residues. The germline V gene has CDR1 MNHEY and CDR2 SMNVEV (reference sequence). The CDR3 DNA reads as TGTGCCAGCAGTTCTCGGACCGTCGAGTTGACCTTC. This encodes CASSSRTVELTF.

Only one count was recorded for this clone. The rearrangement links TRBV7-2 to TRBJ2-3, with D maybe TRBD1 (6 bases). The germline V and J ends were trimmed by 6 bases and 2 bases, with 15 bases remaining between them. Per the germline V gene, CDR1 is SGHTA and CDR2 is FQGNSA. The CDR3 is made up of 15 amino acids. CDR3 protein: CASSTGFPITDTQYF. The CDR3 nucleotides read TGTGCCAGCAGTACAGGGTTCCCAATCACAGATACGCAGTATTTT.

The chain recombines TRBV5-1 with TRBJ2-1; 8 nucleotides match TRBD2. J gave up 0 bases and V 4 bases, and 6 bases lay outside the gene matches. CDR1 and CDR2 from the germline V gene are SGHRS and YFSETQ. The CDR3 sequence is 16 residues long. CDR3: CASSAPGLASYNEQFF. CDR3 bases: TGCGCCAGCAGCGCCCCCGGACTAGCCTCCTACAATGAGCAGTTCTTC. The complete variable domain, with remaining parts taken from reference TRBV5-1 and TRBJ2-1, reads KAGVTQTPRYLIKTRGQQVTLSCSPISGHRSVSWYQQTPGQGLQFLFEYFSETQRNKGNFPGRFSGRQFSNSRSEMNVSTLELGDSALYLCASSAPGLASYNEQFFGPGTRLTVL.

The gene calls are TRBV6-5 and TRBJ2-4; D ambiguous. In germline, CDR1 is MNHEY, CDR2 SVGAGI. V shed 9 bases and J shed 1 base, with 13 bases lying between them. The CDR3 consists of 14 residues. The CDR3 is CASALGGAKNIQYF. Here the CDR3 DNA reads TGTGCCAGTGCCTTGGGTGGGGCCAAAAACATTCAGTACTTC.

The chain couples TRBV6-5 to TRBJ1-1, with TRBD1 as a possible D gene (6 bases). Germline CDR1 MNHEY, CDR2 SVGAGI. V shed 2 bases and J shed 4 bases, with 14 bases lying between them. The CDR3 contains 15 residues. CDR3 protein: CASSYSDRIGTEAFF. Here the CDR3 DNA reads TGTGCCAGCAGTTACAGCGACAGGATAGGCACTGAAGCTTTCTTT.

The chain couples TRBV7-6 to TRBJ2-2; no reliable D call. Germline-derived CDR1 and CDR2 are SGHVS and FNYEAQ. Trimming took 2 bases from V and 0 from J, leaving 10 bases between them. The CDR3 is 16 amino acids. The CDR3 DNA reads as TGTGCCAGCAGCTTAAATGGGCCCGCGAACACCGGGGAGCTGTTTTTT. Translated, it gives CASSLNGPANTGELFF.

This chain connects TRBV11-1 to TRBJ2-3, with 12 bases identical to TRBD2. Losses at the gene ends were 6 bases for V and 6 bases for J; bases not matched to a gene: 10. From germline, CDR1 is SGHAT and CDR2 FQDESV (reference sequence). The CDR3 totals 16 residues. The CDR3 sequence is CASSSTSGSRSDTQYF. CDR3 bases: TGTGCCAGCAGTTCGACTAGCGGGAGTCGGTCCGATACGCAGTATTTT. Filled out from reference TRBV11-1 and TRBJ2-3, the complete variable domain reads EAEVAQSPRYKITEKSQAVAFWCDPISGHATLYWYRQILGQGPELLVQFQDESVVDDSQLPKDRFSAERLKGVDSTLKIQPAELGDSAMYLCASSSTSGSRSDTQYFGPGTRLTVL.

The genes are TRBV15 and TRBJ1-4; 10 bases match TRBD1. Germline values: CDR1 LNHNV, CDR2 YYDKDF (reference sequence). This CDR3 region has 17 residues. Trimming took 2 bases from V and 13 from J; bases not matched to a gene: 16. The CDR3 loop is CATSRPLGTGASRGLFF. CDR3 bases: TGTGCCACCAGCAGACCTTTAGGGACAGGGGCTTCTCGAGGACTGTTTTTT.

The chain recombines TRBV2 with TRBJ1-4; D remains unclear. The germline gives CDR1 SNHLY, CDR2 FYNNEI. Trimming pared 2 bases from V and 8 bases from J, leaving 15 bases between. This CDR3 region has 15 residues. DNA of the CDR3: TGTGCCAGCAGTGAACTGGCCCCCCGGTGGGAAAAACTGTTTTTT. The encoded protein is CASSELAPRWEKLFF.

With regard to this clone: The identical CDR3 is also encoded by other nucleotide sequences in the sample. The rearrangement uses TRBV6-1 and TRBJ1-2; D unresolved. The CDR3 runs to 13 residues. With 0 bases removed from V and 5 bases from J, the gap between germline ends came to 7 bases. Germline CDR1 and CDR2: MNHNS and SASEGT. The CDR3 DNA reads TGTGCCAGCAGTGAAGCGGGCGGATATGGCTACACCTTC. Translation gives CASSEAGGYGYTF.

This chain connects TRBV11-3 to TRBJ2-7; D not certain. V was shortened by 5 bases and J by 3 bases, with 11 bases between the two germline ends. CDR1 is SGHNT and CDR2 is YENEEA in the germline V gene. The CDR3 consists of 13 residues. CDR3 sequence: CASSPGLNYEQYF. The CDR3 DNA reads as TGTGCCAGCAGCCCGGGTTTGAACTACGAGCAGTACTTC.

J is TRBJ1-2 and V is TRBV5-6; D is uncertain. Germline V gene sequence: CDR1 SGHDT, CDR2 YYEEEE. The CDR3 is 14 residues long. V was pared by 4 bases and J by 2 bases, with 12 bases between. CDR3 bases: TGTGCCAGCAGCCTTCTGAATTTGAACTATGGCTACACCTTC. Translation: CASSLLNLNYGYTF.

This chain connects TRBV14 to TRBJ2-5; the match to TRBD2 covers 7 bases. The length of the CDR3 is 17 residues. In germline, CDR1 is SGHDN, CDR2 FVKESK. V lost 1 base, J lost 2 bases, and 10 bases stayed unmatched. The CDR3 coding sequence is TGTGCCAGCAGCCAAGGGTTGCGGGAGACTTTACAAGAGACCCAGTACTTC. Its translation: CASSQGLRETLQETQYF.